Listed here are 8 T cell receptor beta chains from one sample, sequenced in a study of blood T cells in healthy people across ages. Combining a sample-barcoded 5' primer with a J-beta primer mix, a second PCR ran for 7 to 11 cycles. In TCRdb, the 5' RACE reads were re-called with MiXCR into one record per CDR3 protein. The data contain a few hundred thousand distinct CDR3 sequences, roughly a quarter of them seen just once; the ten biggest clones take up 18%. Material: blood. The receptors shown here come from a woman aged 65 to 85 in good health.

J is TRBJ1-4 and V is TRBV4-3; 8 bases fit TRBD1. The CDR3 covers 15 residues. Germline V gene data show CDR1 as LGHNA and CDR2 as YSLEER. V lost 1 base and J lost 10; bases outside the gene matches: 8. Here the CDR3 reads CASSQVKGQGIKLFF. For the CDR3, the DNA is TGCGCCAGCAGCCAAGTAAAAGGACAGGGAATAAAACTGTTTTTT.

The V and J genes are TRBV20-1 and TRBJ1-2, with 8 nucleotides matching TRBD1. With 4 bases clipped from V and 1 base from J, the junction kept 11 bases outside the gene matches. Germline V gene lookup returns CDR1 DFQATT and CDR2 SNEGSKA (reference sequence). The CDR3 consists of 16 residues. The CDR3 DNA reads as TGCAGTGCTACTTTGACAGGGGACGACCGTAACTATGGCTACACCTTC. Protein: CSATLTGDDRNYGYTF.

The chain joins TRBV20-1 to TRBJ2-1; 9 positions match TRBD1. The CDR3 sequence is 16 residues long. Germline CDR1 and CDR2: DFQATT and SNEGSKA (reference sequence). V trimming: 0 bases; J trimming: 6 bases; junction bases outside the gene matches: 9. Written as DNA, the CDR3 is TGCAGTGCTAGAGATCTACAGGGGGCGCTTTTCAATGAGCAGTTCTTC. Its translation: CSARDLQGALFNEQFF.

This clonotype was observed a few times. The rearrangement uses TRBV29-1 and TRBJ2-3; 8 bases line up with TRBD2. The CDR3 contains 20 residues. Looked up from germline, CDR1 is SQVTM and CDR2 is ANQGSEA. The J segment lost 4 bases and the V segment lost 5 bases, leaving 26 bases of the junction unmatched. The CDR3 sequence: CSVSVPLTRQRGISPDTQYF. The CDR3 DNA reads as TGCAGCGTTTCCGTACCGTTGACCCGTCAGCGGGGGATTTCGCCAGATACGCAGTATTTT.

The chain uses TRBV7-2 and TRBJ2-7; D possibly corresponds to TRBD2 (5 bases). Germline V lookup: CDR1 SGHTA, CDR2 FQGNSA. The CDR3 extends over 16 amino acids. Trimming stripped 5 bases from V and 3 bases from J, with 20 bases between. This CDR3 reads CASSADVRPAVYEQYF. The CDR3 coding sequence is TGTGCCAGCAGCGCAGATGTGAGACCAGCGGTCTACGAGCAGTACTTC. The whole variable domain, filled in from reference TRBV7-2 and TRBJ2-7, reads GAGVSQSPSNKVTEKGKDVELRCDPISGHTALYWYRQSLGQGLEFLIYFQGNSAPDKSGLPSDRFSAERTGGSVSTLTIQRTQQEDSAVYLCASSADVRPAVYEQYFGPGTRLTVT.

This clonotype was detected a few times. One end of the junction varies from germline; a read error may be responsible. This chain links TRBV4-3 with TRBJ1-5; 7 bases line up with TRBD1. Germline values: CDR1 LGHNA, CDR2 YSLEER. The CDR3 loop spans 15 amino acids. This CDR3 is CASSQDGGGGQPRHF. In DNA form, the CDR3 reads TGCGCCAGCAGCCAAGATGGAGGGGGCGGTCAGCCCCGGCATTTT.

The chain has TRBV18 and TRBJ1-3; the match to TRBD1 covers 9 bases. V shed 4 bases and J 1 base; nucleotides not matched to a gene: 14. Germline assignment: CDR1 KGHSH and CDR2 LQKENI. This CDR3 is 19 amino acids long. The CDR3 DNA follows: TGTGCCAGCTCACTCTTGCCGGGACAGGGAAAGGAATCTGGAAACACCATATATTTT. This translates into CASSLLPGQGKESGNTIYF.

This clonotype appeared a single time. The CDR3 region has the DNA TGCAGTGCTATACAGGGGGCGGCTAATGAAAAACTGTTTTTT. It yields the protein CSAIQGAANEKLFF. The J gene is TRBJ1-4, the V gene TRBV20-1; the match to TRBD1 covers 9 bases. V shed 4 bases, J shed 3 bases, and the junction held 3 bases outside the gene matches. The CDR3 consists of 14 residues. CDR1 DFQATT and CDR2 SNEGSKA come from the germline V gene (reference sequence).